This T cell receptor (beta chain) was retrieved from a study of T cell changes during pregnancy in multiple sclerosis. TCRdb's table, derived via immunoSEQ multiplex PCR, lists solely in-frame clones and lacks some. The data show 30,000 to 45,000 clones, approximately 92% seen once. The CDR3 covers 12 residues. V was pared by 0 bases and J by 6 bases, with 5 bases between. Germline V gives CDR1 GTSNPN, CDR2 SVGIG (reference sequence). The clonotype comes from a female donor with multiple sclerosis, enrolled in a pregnancy study. The rearrangement joins TRBV30 to TRBJ2-2; D not certain. Sequencing used PBMCs (not recorded whether the cells were cultured). The CDR3 region is CAWSVGPGELFF. In DNA, the CDR3 is TGTGCCTGGAGTGTCGGGCCCGGGGAGCTGTTTTTT.